The present T cell receptor beta chain was sequenced within a study of T cells in Graves' hyperthyroidism and ophthalmopathy. Study details: Peripheral blood sampling occurred at initial diagnosis, before any treatment. Study findings and constraints: Median prediction lead before ophthalmopathy onset was 6 to 8 months with the model. In the analysis, a 13 V-J model separated ophthalmopathy from stable hyperthyroidism.

The study enrolled patients aged 18 to 65 with newly diagnosed hyperthyroidism of under 2 months' duration. This clonotype was counted ten times or more. Its antigen is undetermined. RNA transcripts served as the template for amplifying TCR beta CDR3 regions. Primed by the HTBI set, a first-round RT-PCR was run on the TCR CDR3. TCRdb fed the multiplex PCR reads into MiXCR, producing one record per CDR3 protein. The data show about 210,000 distinct CDR3 sequences, more than 15% seen once. CDR1 is SGHTA, CDR2 FQGTGA, per germline. V was clipped by 5 bases and J by 1 base, with 8 bases between them. The CDR3 loop spans 13 amino acids.

This clonotype originated in a man aged 50 or older with Graves' hyperthyroidism. Sequencing used blood. The chain carries TRBV7-3 and TRBJ2-5; D is unclear. The DNA of the CDR3 is TGTGCCAGCAGCCCGACACCCCAAGAGACCCAGTACTTC. It translates to CASSPTPQETQYF.